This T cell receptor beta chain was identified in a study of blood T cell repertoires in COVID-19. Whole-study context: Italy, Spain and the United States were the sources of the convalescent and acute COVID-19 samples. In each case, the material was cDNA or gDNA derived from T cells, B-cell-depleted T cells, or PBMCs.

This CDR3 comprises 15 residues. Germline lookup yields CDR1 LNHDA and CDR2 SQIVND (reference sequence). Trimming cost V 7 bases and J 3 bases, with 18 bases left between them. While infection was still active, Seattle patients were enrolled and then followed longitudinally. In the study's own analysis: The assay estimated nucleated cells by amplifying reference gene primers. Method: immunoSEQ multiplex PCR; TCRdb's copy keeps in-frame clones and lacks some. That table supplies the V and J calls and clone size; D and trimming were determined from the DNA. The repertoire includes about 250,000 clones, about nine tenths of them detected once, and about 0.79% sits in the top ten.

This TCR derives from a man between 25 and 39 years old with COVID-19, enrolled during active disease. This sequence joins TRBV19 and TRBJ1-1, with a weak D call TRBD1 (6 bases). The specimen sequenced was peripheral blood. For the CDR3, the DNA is TGTGCCAGTACACTTTGGGGGGGGGCTGACACTGAAGCTTTCTTT. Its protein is CASTLWGGADTEAFF.